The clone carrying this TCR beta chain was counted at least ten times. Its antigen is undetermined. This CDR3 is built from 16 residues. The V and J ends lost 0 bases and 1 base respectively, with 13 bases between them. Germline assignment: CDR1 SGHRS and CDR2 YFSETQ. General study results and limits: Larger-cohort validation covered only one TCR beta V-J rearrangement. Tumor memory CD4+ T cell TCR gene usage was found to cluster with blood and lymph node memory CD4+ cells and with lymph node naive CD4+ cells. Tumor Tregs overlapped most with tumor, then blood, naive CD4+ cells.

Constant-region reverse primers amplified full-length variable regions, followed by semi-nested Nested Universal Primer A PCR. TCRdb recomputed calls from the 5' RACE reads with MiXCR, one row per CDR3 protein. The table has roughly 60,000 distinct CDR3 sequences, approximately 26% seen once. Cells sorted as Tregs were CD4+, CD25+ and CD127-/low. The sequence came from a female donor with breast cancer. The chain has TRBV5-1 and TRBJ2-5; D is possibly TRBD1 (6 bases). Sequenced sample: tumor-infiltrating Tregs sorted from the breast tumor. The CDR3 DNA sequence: TGCGCCAGCAGCTTGGGGACAGACCTTATCCAAGAGACCCAGTACTTC. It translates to CASSLGTDLIQETQYF.